These 26 T cell receptor beta chains were sequenced from one sample in a study of T-cell memory formation after mild COVID-19. One entry per CDR3 protein results from TCRdb running MiXCR on the 5' RACE reads. Among approximately 580,000 distinct CDR3 sequences listed, about 20% were seen once. The sequencing input was PBMCs or a T cell subset sorted from them (not recorded which). Source of these receptors: an adult woman who had mild COVID-19 (a few samples of this study predate the infection). Cell type and time point are not known.

The table lists this clonotype with a few counts. The chain links TRBV18 to TRBJ2-2, with 9 bases fitting TRBD1. The CDR3 runs to 16 residues. Looked up from germline, CDR1 is KGHSH and CDR2 is LQKENI. Trimming removed 6 bases from V and 6 bases from J; junction bases left unmatched: 11. This chain's CDR3 is CASSPQGQGYAGELFF. DNA of the CDR3: TGTGCCAGCTCGCCGCAGGGACAGGGATATGCCGGGGAGCTGTTTTTT.

This clonotype came up a few times. The chain has TRBV7-3 and TRBJ1-1; D is ambiguous. CDR1 and CDR2 (germline): SGHTA, FQGTGA. V lost 6 bases to trimming and J lost 7 bases, with 15 bases between them. This CDR3 has 13 residues. CDR3 in DNA: TGTGCCAGCAGTCCAGACGGACTTTTTGAAGCTTTCTTT. Amino acid sequence: CASSPDGLFEAFF.

This clonotype has a count of ten or more. J is TRBJ2-3 and V is TRBV5-1; the D gene could be TRBD1 or TRBD2 (5 bases each). The V gene's germline CDR1 is SGHRS and CDR2 YFSETQ. Trimming shortened V by 4 bases and J by 5 bases, and 14 bases separated the two germline ends. The CDR3 has 14 residues. CDR3: CASSGGRPQDTQYF. CDR3 sequence (DNA): TGCGCCAGCAGCGGGGGACGCCCCCAAGATACGCAGTATTTT.

CDR3 amino acids: CASSRQGSFSGANVLTF. CDR3 nucleotide sequence: TGTGCCAGCAGCCGACAGGGGTCCTTCTCTGGGGCCAACGTCCTGACTTTC. This chain joins TRBV6-2 or TRBV6-3 and TRBJ2-6; 8 positions match TRBD1. CDR3 size: 17 residues. V shed 6 bases and J 0 bases; nucleotides not matched to a gene: 7. CDR1 and CDR2 from the germline V gene are MNHEY and SVGEGT.

This chain links TRBV20-1 with TRBJ1-5; D remains ambiguous. V was clipped by 0 bases and J by 2 bases, with 17 bases between them. Germline-derived CDR1 and CDR2 are DFQATT and SNEGSKA (reference sequence). The CDR3 sequence is 17 residues long. For the CDR3, the DNA is TGCAGTGCTAGAGATCGGATTGACGGGATAGGCAATCAGCCCCAGCATTTT. It codes for CSARDRIDGIGNQPQHF.

There are a few counts of this clonotype. The gene calls are TRBV29-1 and TRBJ2-1; 12 positions match TRBD2. Germline CDR1 reads SQVTM; CDR2 reads ANQGSEA. The CDR3 is made up of 17 amino acids. Losses at the gene ends were 4 bases for V and 2 bases for J; bases not matched to a gene: 9. CDR3 sequence: CSVVSPSGGATYNEQFF. The DNA of the CDR3 is TGCAGCGTTGTATCCCCTAGCGGGGGGGCCACCTACAATGAGCAGTTCTTC.

The chain links TRBV11-1 to TRBJ2-7; possibly TRBD1 for D (6 bases). With 0 bases removed from V and 4 bases from J, the gap between germline ends came to 10 bases. The CDR3 is 14 residues long. Germline assignment: CDR1 SGHAT and CDR2 FQDESV (reference sequence). CDR3 protein: CASSLALDSYEQYF. As DNA, the CDR3 is TGTGCCAGCAGCTTAGCCCTGGACAGTTACGAGCAGTACTTC.

This clonotype was counted only a few times. V usage is TRBV9 and J usage is TRBJ2-1; TRBD1 might be the D (5 bases). The CDR3 runs 15 residues. In germline, CDR1 is SGDLS, CDR2 YYNGEE. V was clipped by 4 bases and J by 3 bases, with 14 bases between them. CDR3 nucleotide sequence: TGTGCCAGCAGCAGGATTGCGGACAACTACAATGAGCAGTTCTTC. Translation gives CASSRIADNYNEQFF. The full variable domain, in which reference TRBV9 and TRBJ2-1 provide the parts outside the CDR3, is DSGVTQTPKHLITATGQRVTLRCSPRSGDLSVYWYQQSLDQGLQFLIQYYNGEERAKGNILERFSAQQFPDLHSELNLSSLELGDSALYFCASSRIADNYNEQFFGPGTRLTVL.

This clonotype turned up a few times. The genes are TRBV20-1 and TRBJ2-2; 8 bases fit TRBD1. The CDR3 contains 14 residues. Germline V gives CDR1 DFQATT, CDR2 SNEGSKA (reference sequence). Unmatched junction bases numbered 3, after V lost 3 bases and J lost 3 bases. CDR3 loop: CSARGTGHTGELFF. The CDR3 nucleotides read TGCAGTGCTAGGGGGACAGGTCACACCGGGGAGCTGTTTTTT.

This rearrangement joins TRBV24-1 to TRBJ1-2; no definite D call. The V end lost 1 base, the J end lost 5 bases, and 7 bases lay between the germline ends. The CDR3 sequence is 13 residues long. Germline values: CDR1 KGHDR, CDR2 SFDVKD. CDR3 region: CATSDFSGYGYTF. The CDR3 nucleotides are TGTGCCACCAGTGATTTCTCGGGGTATGGCTACACCTTC.

This clonotype was counted at least ten times. This chain links TRBV5-1 with TRBJ2-7; no definite D call. Trimming took off 0 bases at V and 1 base at J, with 8 bases between the two ends. The V gene's germline CDR1 is SGHRS and CDR2 YFSETQ. This CDR3 has 14 amino acids. The CDR3 loop is CASSLAGRSYEQYF. The CDR3 DNA sequence: TGCGCCAGCAGCTTGGCGGGTCGATCCTACGAGCAGTACTTC.

Many counts were recorded for this clonotype. The chain combines TRBV9 with TRBJ2-7; D gene ambiguous. CDR1 and CDR2 from the germline V gene are SGDLS and YYNGEE. Trimming took 4 bases from V and 0 from J, leaving 8 bases between them. The CDR3 totals 13 residues. CDR3 in DNA: TGTGCCAGCAGCCCGCAGGTCTCCTACGAGCAGTACTTC. Amino acid sequence: CASSPQVSYEQYF.

There are a few counts of this clonotype. The chain joins TRBV24-1 to TRBJ2-1; 11 bases match TRBD2. This CDR3 is 20 amino acids long. Germline V gene lookup returns CDR1 KGHDR and CDR2 SFDVKD. V shed 5 bases, J shed 0 bases, and the junction held 14 bases outside the gene matches. The CDR3, as DNA: TGTGCCACCAGTGCCGCTCCGGGACTAGCGGTACCTAGCTCCTACAATGAGCAGTTCTTC. Its protein product is CATSAAPGLAVPSSYNEQFF.

This chain's CDR3 is CATQLAAQETQYF. The DNA for the CDR3 is TGTGCCACCCAACTAGCGGCTCAAGAGACCCAGTACTTC. The chain couples TRBV10-3 to TRBJ2-5; 8 nucleotides line up with TRBD2. The CDR3 is 13 residues long. Germline V lookup: CDR1 ENHRY, CDR2 SYGVKD. J gave up 2 bases and V 10 bases, and 6 bases lay outside the gene matches.

The chain is built from TRBV12-3 or TRBV12-4 and TRBJ1-2; D is possibly TRBD1 (5 bases). CDR3 size: 13 residues. Trimming cost V 5 bases and J 3 bases, with 10 bases left between them. The CDR3 nucleotides are TGTGCCAGCAGTGGGACCGCACACTATGGCTACACCTTC. This gives the protein CASSGTAHYGYTF.

V is TRBV2 and J is TRBJ2-7, with a possible D match to TRBD1 (5 bases). CDR1 SNHLY and CDR2 FYNNEI come from the germline V gene. V was pared by 4 bases and J by 3 bases, with 10 bases between. The CDR3 extends over 13 amino acids. CDR3 residues: CASSVRELYEQYF. The DNA for the CDR3 is TGTGCCAGCAGTGTCAGGGAACTCTACGAGCAGTACTTC.

The chain links TRBV6-5 to TRBJ1-4; D gene uncertain. Germline V lookup: CDR1 MNHEY, CDR2 SVGAGI. The ends were cut back, 5 bases at V and 6 bases at J, with 16 bases in the middle. The CDR3 is 15 amino acids. CDR3 in amino acids: CASSSNPEADEKLFF. The CDR3 DNA reads as TGTGCCAGCAGTAGCAACCCTGAGGCGGATGAAAAACTGTTTTTT.

This clonotype was seen a handful of times. V gene TRBV30 combines with J gene TRBJ2-3; maybe TRBD2 (7 bases). Germline lookup yields CDR1 GTSNPN and CDR2 SVGIG (reference sequence). Trimming removed 4 bases from V and 5 bases from J, with 16 bases in between. The CDR3 has 14 residues. CDR3 region: CAWNLGGGLDTQYF. CDR3 DNA: TGTGCCTGGAATCTCGGCGGGGGCCTAGATACGCAGTATTTT.

V is TRBV6-1 and J is TRBJ1-6, with 7 bases fitting TRBD1. CDR3 length: 15 amino acids. Trimming took 5 bases from V and 10 from J; bases not matched to a gene: 11. The germline gives CDR1 MNHNS, CDR2 SASEGT. The CDR3 region has the DNA TGTGCCAGCAGTCCTCCTACAGGGGTGGACTCACCCCTCCACTTT. The encoded protein is CASSPPTGVDSPLHF.

The sample holds many counts of this clonotype. In DNA form, the CDR3 reads TGCGCCAGCAGCTTGAAGGTTCAAGCGGGAGGCTCCTACGAGCAGTACTTC. It is translated as CASSLKVQAGGSYEQYF. The chain has TRBV5-1 and TRBJ2-7, with 9 bases identical to TRBD2. The V gene's germline CDR1 is SGHRS and CDR2 YFSETQ. Trimming took 1 base from V and 0 from J; bases not matched to a gene: 8. The CDR3 is made up of 17 amino acids. Variable domain in full (rest from reference TRBV5-1 and TRBJ2-7): KAGVTQTPRYLIKTRGQQVTLSCSPISGHRSVSWYQQTPGQGLQFLFEYFSETQRNKGNFPGRFSGRQFSNSRSEMNVSTLELGDSALYLCASSLKVQAGGSYEQYFGPGTRLTVT.

The CDR3 DNA reads as TGTGCCAGCAGCCACCCCGGGGGTTCCGAGCAGTACTTC. Protein sequence: CASSHPGGSEQYF. The rearrangement joins TRBV12-3 or TRBV12-4 to TRBJ2-7; D is perhaps TRBD2 (6 bases). The CDR3 is 13 amino acids. V lost 6 bases, J lost 6 bases, and 15 bases lay in between.

The chain has TRBV5-1 and TRBJ1-5; TRBD1 agrees at 7 bases. The germline gives CDR1 SGHRS, CDR2 YFSETQ. CDR3 length equals 15 residues. The J segment lost 7 bases and the V segment lost 4 bases, leaving 11 bases of the junction unmatched. The chain's CDR3 is CASSPGTDTGQPQHF. The CDR3 DNA reads TGCGCCAGCAGCCCCGGGACAGATACAGGGCAGCCCCAGCATTTT.

This clonotype has a handful of counts. The chain recombines TRBV4-1 with TRBJ1-2, with 8 bases matching TRBD1. The V gene end was trimmed by 0 bases and the J gene end by 5 bases; junction bases not matched to a gene: 5. Germline values: CDR1 MGHRA, CDR2 YSYEKL. This CDR3 spans 15 amino acids. In DNA, the CDR3 is TGCGCCAGCAGCCAAGAACCGGGGACAGGTTATGGCTACACCTTC. Amino acids: CASSQEPGTGYGYTF.

The chain combines TRBV5-1 with TRBJ2-1; TRBD1 aligns across 7 bases. Germline V lookup: CDR1 SGHRS, CDR2 YFSETQ. With V trimmed by 3 bases and J by 0 bases, 6 bases remained unmatched. The CDR3 has 16 amino acids. The CDR3 region is CASSWGTASSYNEQFF. The CDR3 DNA sequence: TGCGCCAGCAGCTGGGGGACAGCCAGCTCCTACAATGAGCAGTTCTTC.

This sequence joins TRBV12-3 or TRBV12-4 and TRBJ2-7, with D possibly matching TRBD2 (7 bases). Trimming took off 2 bases at V and 3 bases at J, with 17 bases between the two ends. This CDR3 region has 16 residues. CDR3 DNA: TGTGCCAGCAGTTTATTGTGGGGGGGGCTCCACTACGAGCAGTACTTC. This sequence encodes CASSLLWGGLHYEQYF.

This clonotype was found a few times. The rearrangement joins TRBV7-2 to TRBJ1-5; D is ambiguous. Trimming took 5 bases from V and 3 from J, leaving 5 bases between them. CDR3 length equals 12 residues. The germline V gene encodes CDR1 SGHTA and CDR2 FQGNSA. CDR3: CASSRYNQPQHF. Written as DNA, the CDR3 is TGTGCCAGCAGCAGGTACAATCAGCCCCAGCATTTT.